These 22 T cell receptor beta chains were sequenced from one sample in a study of shared clonotypes between healthy human individuals. The table came from immunoSEQ multiplex PCR; TCRdb's copy has only in-frame clones and leaves some out. In the table there are about 2,200,000 clones, under 95% of which are singletons. Positively selected for CCR7, the CD45RO-negative cells used as naive CD8 cells excluded terminally differentiated effector memory CD45RA+ cells. Sequencing was performed on naive CD8+ T cells from PBMCs. The receptors come from a man younger than 35 in good health. Some clones in this sample may be carry-over from other donors' samples.

This chain's CDR3 is CASSQDPSGTSYNEQFF. For the CDR3, the DNA is TGCGCCAGCAGCCAAGATCCTAGCGGGACCTCCTACAATGAGCAGTTCTTC. The V and J genes are TRBV4-3 and TRBJ2-1; 9 bases line up with TRBD2. The CDR3 is made up of 17 amino acids. Germline values: CDR1 LGHNA, CDR2 YSLEER. Trimming cost V 0 bases and J 0 bases; bases outside gene matches: 3.

The chain carries TRBV29-1 and TRBJ2-5, with no clear D. From germline, CDR1 is SQVTM and CDR2 ANQGSEA. Trimming pared 3 bases from V and 8 bases from J, leaving 4 bases between. The CDR3 extends over 9 amino acids. CDR3 bases: TGCAGCGTTGAGGGAACCCAGTACTTC. Its protein product is CSVEGTQYF.

This clone was picked up a small number of times. The V gene is TRBV5-1, the J gene TRBJ1-2, with a tentative D call TRBD1 (5 bases). The ends were cut back, 5 bases at V and 6 bases at J, with 5 bases in the middle. CDR3 size: 10 residues. In germline, CDR1 is SGHRS, CDR2 YFSETQ. CDR3: CASRGDGYTF. CDR3 nucleotides: TGCGCCAGCAGAGGGGATGGCTACACCTTC.

Turning to this clone: The sample has other DNA sequences that encode this CDR3 too. The V call is TRBV10-3, the J call TRBJ2-3; tentative D call: TRBD2 (6 bases). V dropped 2 bases and J dropped 0 bases, with 12 bases sitting between them. The CDR3 totals 16 residues. Germline CDR1 ENHRY, CDR2 SYGVKD. CDR3 in amino acids: CAISEGLAGSTDTQYF. The CDR3 DNA sequence: TGTGCCATCAGTGAGGGGTTGGCGGGGAGCACAGATACGCAGTATTTT.

As regards this clone: Distinct nucleotide sequences in the sample also encode this CDR3. This rearrangement joins TRBV29-1 to TRBJ1-2, with TRBD1 matching 10 bases. Trimming cost V 7 bases and J 6 bases; bases outside gene matches: 5. This CDR3 is 12 amino acids long. The germline CDR1 and CDR2 sequences are SQVTM and ANQGSEA. DNA of the CDR3: TGCAGCGCCAAGACAGGGGGCGATGGCTACACCTTC. Amino acids: CSAKTGGDGYTF. Looking up the rest from reference TRBV29-1 and TRBJ1-2 gives the full variable domain: SAVISQKPSRDICQRGTSLTIQCQVDSQVTMMFWYRQQPGQSLTLIATANQGSEATYESGFVIDKFPISRPNLTFSTLTVSNMSPEDSSIYLCSAKTGGDGYTFGSGTRLTVV.

Remarks on this clone: This sample also contains other DNA sequences that code for the same CDR3. The genes are TRBV28 and TRBJ2-7; D ambiguous. The CDR3 covers 13 residues. Germline values: CDR1 MDHEN, CDR2 SYDVKM. V was pared by 6 bases and J by 2 bases, with 11 bases between. The chain's CDR3 is CASSFDGAYEQYF. The CDR3 bases are TGTGCCAGCAGCTTCGACGGAGCCTACGAGCAGTACTTC.

This chain connects TRBV7-6 to TRBJ2-3, with TRBD2 matching 7 bases. The V and J ends lost 5 bases and 4 bases, in that order; junction bases with no gene match: 12. In germline, CDR1 is SGHVS, CDR2 FNYEAQ. The CDR3 runs 16 residues. The DNA of the CDR3 is TGTGCCAGCAGCCCCTCGGGTGGGGAGGGGCCAGATACGCAGTATTTT. It encodes CASSPSGGEGPDTQYF.

The chain employs TRBV7-8 and TRBJ1-1; D is possibly TRBD1 (5 bases). V was cut by 5 bases and J by 0 bases, with 13 bases left in between. The CDR3 length is 15 residues. Germline V gene sequence: CDR1 SGHVS, CDR2 FQNEAQ. CDR3 sequence reads: CASSDLGGLNTEAFF. The CDR3 nucleotides read TGTGCCAGCAGCGACTTGGGGGGGTTGAACACTGAAGCTTTCTTT.

This chain connects TRBV11-3 to TRBJ2-7, with a tentative D call TRBD2 (5 bases). Germline CDR1 and CDR2: SGHNT and YENEEA. Trimming removed 1 base from V and 0 bases from J, with 13 bases in between. This CDR3 comprises 16 residues. The DNA of the CDR3 is TGTGCCAGCAGCTTAGCCCGGGGTGGCACCTCCTACGAGCAGTACTTC. This translates into CASSLARGGTSYEQYF.

V gene TRBV7-9 combines with J gene TRBJ1-2, with 8 bases identical to TRBD1. Germline CDR1 and CDR2: SEHNR and FQNEAQ (reference sequence). The CDR3 sequence is 18 residues long. V dropped 1 base and J dropped 4; count of bases not matched to a gene: 14. The CDR3 nucleotides are TGTGCCAGCAGCTTAGAGGCCGGGACAGGTTCCAATTTCTATGGCTACACCTTC. Protein sequence: CASSLEAGTGSNFYGYTF.

V is TRBV28 and J is TRBJ2-1; 7 positions match TRBD1. Germline CDR1 and CDR2: MDHEN and SYDVKM. The CDR3 is 16 amino acids. The J segment lost 3 bases and the V segment lost 7 bases, leaving 12 bases of the junction unmatched. In DNA form, the CDR3 reads TGTGCCAGCATGCCTGACGGGACAGAATTCTACAATGAGCAGTTCTTC. It codes for CASMPDGTEFYNEQFF.

This clone appeared a single time. V usage is TRBV27 and J usage is TRBJ1-1; D unresolved. Trimming removed 6 bases from V and 3 bases from J, with 11 bases in between. Germline CDR1 and CDR2: MNHEY and SMNVEV (reference sequence). The CDR3 is made up of 13 amino acids. In nucleotides, the CDR3 is TGTGCCAGCAGCCTAGTCTGGCACACTGAAGCTTTCTTT. It is translated as CASSLVWHTEAFF.

V is TRBV7-9 and J is TRBJ1-1; D is undetermined. The ends were cut back, 4 bases at V and 9 bases at J, with 12 bases in the middle. CDR1 is SEHNR, CDR2 FQNEAQ, per germline (reference sequence). The CDR3 spans 12 residues. DNA of the CDR3: TGTGCCAGCAGCTATGCAGGAGCCCAAGCTTTCTTT. This translates into CASSYAGAQAFF.

V usage is TRBV23-1 and J usage is TRBJ1-5; D remains ambiguous. TRBV23-1 qualifies as an ORF whose function is uncertain. CDR3 length: 11 amino acids. The V gene lost 5 bases and the J gene lost 1 base, with 0 bases spanning the gap. The CDR3 DNA follows: TGCGCCAGCAGTAGCAATCAGCCCCAGCATTTT. Amino acid sequence: CASSSNQPQHF.

The genes are TRBV21-1 and TRBJ2-7. TRBV21-1 is flagged as a pseudogene. The CDR3 sequence is 14 residues long. The CDR3 spells CASRYDRHYDEQYF. The CDR3 region has the DNA TGTGCCAGCAGATACGACCGTCATTACGACGAGCAGTACTTC.

The chain carries TRBV27 and TRBJ1-1; 7 nucleotides match TRBD1. The germline V gene has CDR1 MNHEY and CDR2 SMNVEV (reference sequence). The CDR3 runs to 14 residues. The ends lost 4 bases at V and 5 bases at J; junction bases unmatched: 7. The CDR3 DNA is TGTGCCAGCAGTTCGAAAAACAGGGGAACTGAAGCTTTCTTT. Protein product: CASSSKNRGTEAFF.

The chain links TRBV6-1 to TRBJ1-5; D might be TRBD1 (5 bases). The V gene's germline CDR1 is MNHNS and CDR2 SASEGT. The CDR3 is 14 amino acids. Trimming pared 8 bases from V and 6 bases from J, leaving 17 bases between. CDR3 DNA: TGTGCCAGCCGTCAGCCTGGGGGGGGTCAGCCCCAGCATTTT. Its translation is CASRQPGGGQPQHF.

This chain joins TRBV29-1 and TRBJ2-3; 8 nucleotides match TRBD1. The CDR3 totals 14 residues. The germline V gene encodes CDR1 SQVTM and CDR2 ANQGSEA. V shed 6 bases, J shed 7 bases, and the junction held 12 bases outside the gene matches. The CDR3 region is CSVRTGREANTQYF. The CDR3 DNA reads as TGCAGCGTCCGGACAGGGAGAGAAGCAAATACGCAGTATTTT.

V gene TRBV7-9 combines with J gene TRBJ2-1; the D gene is possibly TRBD2 (6 bases). The CDR3 loop spans 17 amino acids. Germline-derived CDR1 and CDR2 are SEHNR and FQNEAQ (reference sequence). The germline V and J ends were trimmed by 2 bases and 7 bases, with 21 bases remaining between them. Here the CDR3 reads CASSLPSRGNLDNEQFF. In DNA, the CDR3 is TGTGCCAGCAGCTTACCCTCTCGCGGGAACTTAGATAATGAGCAGTTCTTC.

About this clone itself: The same CDR3 is also encoded by other DNA sequences in this sample. V usage is TRBV6-5 and J usage is TRBJ1-1, with a weak D call TRBD1 (5 bases). The CDR3 sequence is 11 residues long. V was shortened by 2 bases and J by 8 bases, with 6 bases between the two germline ends. CDR1 and CDR2 from the germline V gene are MNHEY and SVGAGI. CDR3 amino acids: CASSYRGEAFF. The CDR3 bases are TGTGCCAGCAGTTACCGGGGCGAAGCTTTCTTT.

In this sample, this clone turned up once. Other DNA variants within this sample encode the same CDR3. V gene TRBV4-1 combines with J gene TRBJ2-7, with TRBD2 identical over 12 bases. The V segment lost 4 bases and the J segment 3 bases; nucleotides outside the gene matches: 4. This CDR3 has 15 amino acids. Per the germline V gene, CDR1 is MGHRA and CDR2 is YSYEKL. CDR3 bases: TGCGCCAGCAGCCCTCTAGCGGGAGGGCTCTACGAGCAGTACTTC. It specifies CASSPLAGGLYEQYF.

This rearrangement joins TRBV28 to TRBJ1-5; perhaps TRBD1 as D (6 bases). V lost 3 bases, J lost 5 bases, and 17 bases lay in between. The CDR3 is made up of 16 amino acids. Germline CDR1 MDHEN, CDR2 SYDVKM. DNA for the CDR3: TGTGCCAGCAGTTTTAGTCAATCCGGGGGCGATCAGCCCCAGCATTTT. Translating gives CASSFSQSGGDQPQHF. The whole variable domain, filled in from reference TRBV28 and TRBJ1-5, reads DVKVTQSSRYLVKRTGEKVFLECVQDMDHENMFWYRQDPGLGLRLIYFSYDVKMKEKGDIPEGYSVSREKKERFSLILESASTNQTSMYLCASSFSQSGGDQPQHFGDGTRLSIL.